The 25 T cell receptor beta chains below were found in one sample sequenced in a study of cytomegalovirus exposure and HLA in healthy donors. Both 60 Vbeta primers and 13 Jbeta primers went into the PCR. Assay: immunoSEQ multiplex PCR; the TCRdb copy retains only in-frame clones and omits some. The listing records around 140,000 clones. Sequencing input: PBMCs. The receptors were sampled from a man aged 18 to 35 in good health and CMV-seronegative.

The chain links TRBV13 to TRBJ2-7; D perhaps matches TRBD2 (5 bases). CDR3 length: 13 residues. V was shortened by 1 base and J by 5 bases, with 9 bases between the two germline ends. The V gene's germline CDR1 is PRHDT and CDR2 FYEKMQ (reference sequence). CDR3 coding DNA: TGTGCCAGCAGCTTAGCGGGGATCAACGAGCAGTACTTC. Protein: CASSLAGINEQYF.

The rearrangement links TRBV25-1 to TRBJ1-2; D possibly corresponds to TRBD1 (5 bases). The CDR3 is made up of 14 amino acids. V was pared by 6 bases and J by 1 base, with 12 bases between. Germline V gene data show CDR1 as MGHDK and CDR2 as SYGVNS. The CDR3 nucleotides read TGTGCCAGCAGCGTCGACAGTTTTAACTATGGCTACACCTTC. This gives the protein CASSVDSFNYGYTF.

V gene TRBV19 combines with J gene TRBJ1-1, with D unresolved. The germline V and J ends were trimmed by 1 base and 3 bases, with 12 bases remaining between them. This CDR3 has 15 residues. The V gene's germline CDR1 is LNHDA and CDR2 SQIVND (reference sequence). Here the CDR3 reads CASSIGYFPDTEAFF. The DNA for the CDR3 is TGTGCCAGTAGTATAGGTTACTTCCCGGACACTGAAGCTTTCTTT.

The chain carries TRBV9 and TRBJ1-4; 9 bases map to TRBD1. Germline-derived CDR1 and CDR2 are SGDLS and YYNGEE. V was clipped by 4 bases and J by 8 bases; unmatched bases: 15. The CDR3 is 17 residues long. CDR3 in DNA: TGTGCCAGCAGCCCCAAAAACAGGGGGCTCTTGAACGAAAAACTGTTTTTT. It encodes CASSPKNRGLLNEKLFF.

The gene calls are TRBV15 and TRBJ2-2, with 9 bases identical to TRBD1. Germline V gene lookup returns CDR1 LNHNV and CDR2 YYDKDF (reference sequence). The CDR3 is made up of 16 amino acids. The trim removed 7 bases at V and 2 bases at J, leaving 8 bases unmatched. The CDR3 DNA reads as TGTGCCACCAAACCCCCGGGACAGGGTAACACCGGGGAGCTGTTTTTT. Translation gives CATKPPGQGNTGELFF.

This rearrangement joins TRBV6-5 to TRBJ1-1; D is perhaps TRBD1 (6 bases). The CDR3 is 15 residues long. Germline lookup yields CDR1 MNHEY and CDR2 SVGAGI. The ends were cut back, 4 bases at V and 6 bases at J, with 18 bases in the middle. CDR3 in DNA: TGTGCCAGCAGTTCTTCCTTACAGGGTTGGGCTGAAGCTTTCTTT. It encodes CASSSSLQGWAEAFF.

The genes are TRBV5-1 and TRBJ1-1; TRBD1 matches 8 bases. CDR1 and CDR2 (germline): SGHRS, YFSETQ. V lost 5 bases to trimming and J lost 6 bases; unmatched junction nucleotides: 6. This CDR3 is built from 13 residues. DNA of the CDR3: TGCGCCAGCAGGATAGACAGGGGAGCTGAAGCTTTCTTT. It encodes CASRIDRGAEAFF.

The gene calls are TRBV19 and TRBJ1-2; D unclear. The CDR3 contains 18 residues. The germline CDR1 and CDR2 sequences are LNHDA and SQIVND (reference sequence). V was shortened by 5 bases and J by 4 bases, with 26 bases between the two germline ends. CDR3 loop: CASSRQFSRRYLVYGYTF. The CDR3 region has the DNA TGTGCCAGTAGTCGCCAATTCTCGCGCCGGTACCTTGTCTATGGCTACACCTTC. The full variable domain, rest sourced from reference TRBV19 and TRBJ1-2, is DGGITQSPKYLFRKEGQNVTLSCEQNLNHDAMYWYRQDPGQGLRLIYYSQIVNDFQKGDIAEGYSVSREKKESFPLTVTSAQKNPTAFYLCASSRQFSRRYLVYGYTFGSGTRLTVV.

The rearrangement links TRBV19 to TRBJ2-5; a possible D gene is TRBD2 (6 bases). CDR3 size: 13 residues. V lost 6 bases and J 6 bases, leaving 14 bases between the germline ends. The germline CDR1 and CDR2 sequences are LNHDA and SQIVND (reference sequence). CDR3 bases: TGTGCCAGTAGGCGAACTAGCTTCCAGACCCAGTACTTC. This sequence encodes CASRRTSFQTQYF.

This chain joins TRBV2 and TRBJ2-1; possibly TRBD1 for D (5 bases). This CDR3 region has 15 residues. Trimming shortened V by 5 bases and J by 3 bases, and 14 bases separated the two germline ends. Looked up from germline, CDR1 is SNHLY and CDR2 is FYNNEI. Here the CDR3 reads CASSSPGQVYNEQFF. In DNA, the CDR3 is TGTGCCAGCAGTTCCCCCGGACAAGTCTACAATGAGCAGTTCTTC.

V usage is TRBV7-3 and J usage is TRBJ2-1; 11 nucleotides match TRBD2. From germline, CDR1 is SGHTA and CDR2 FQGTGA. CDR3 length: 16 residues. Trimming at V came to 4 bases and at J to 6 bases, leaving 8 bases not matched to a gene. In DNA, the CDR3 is TGTGCCAGCAGCTCTACTAGCGGGAGTATCGGCAATGAGCAGTTCTTC. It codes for CASSSTSGSIGNEQFF.

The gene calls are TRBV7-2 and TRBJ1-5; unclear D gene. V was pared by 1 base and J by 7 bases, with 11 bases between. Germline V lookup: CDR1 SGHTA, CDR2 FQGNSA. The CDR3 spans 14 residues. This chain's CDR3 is CASSLGEGNQPQHF. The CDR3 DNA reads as TGTGCCAGCAGCTTAGGGGAGGGTAACCAGCCCCAGCATTTT.

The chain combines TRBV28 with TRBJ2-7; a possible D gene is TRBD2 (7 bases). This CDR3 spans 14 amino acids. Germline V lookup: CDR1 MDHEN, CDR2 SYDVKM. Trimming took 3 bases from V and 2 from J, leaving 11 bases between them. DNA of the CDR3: TGTGCCAGCAGTTTCAGCGGGGACACCTACGAGCAGTACTTC. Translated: CASSFSGDTYEQYF.

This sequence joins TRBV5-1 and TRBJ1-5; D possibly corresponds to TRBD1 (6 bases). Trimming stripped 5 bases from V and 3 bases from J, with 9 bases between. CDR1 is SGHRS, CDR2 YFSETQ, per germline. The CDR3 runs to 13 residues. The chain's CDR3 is CASRRGNNQPQHF. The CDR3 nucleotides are TGCGCCAGCAGAAGGGGGAACAATCAGCCCCAGCATTTT.

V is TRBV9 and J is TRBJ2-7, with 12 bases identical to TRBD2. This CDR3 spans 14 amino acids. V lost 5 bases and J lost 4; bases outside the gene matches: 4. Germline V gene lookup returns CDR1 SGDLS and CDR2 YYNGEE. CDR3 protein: CASSGGTSGYEQYF. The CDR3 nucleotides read TGTGCCAGCAGTGGGGGGACTAGCGGGTACGAGCAGTACTTC.

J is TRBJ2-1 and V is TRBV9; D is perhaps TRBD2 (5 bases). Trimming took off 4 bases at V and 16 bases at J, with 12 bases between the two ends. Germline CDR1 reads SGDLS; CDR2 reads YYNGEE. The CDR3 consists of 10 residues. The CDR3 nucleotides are TGTGCCAGCAGCCGGCAGAGGGTCTTCTTC. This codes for CASSRQRVFF.

The CDR3 DNA reads as TGTGCCAGCAGCAAAGGAGGCAGGGGACCGGGTACCGCGGGGGAGCTGTTTTTT. Protein sequence: CASSKGGRGPGTAGELFF. The chain carries TRBV21-1 and TRBJ2-2; TRBD1 reflects the table's D call only, with no check against the DNA. TRBV21-1 is a known pseudogene. The CDR3 length is 18 residues.

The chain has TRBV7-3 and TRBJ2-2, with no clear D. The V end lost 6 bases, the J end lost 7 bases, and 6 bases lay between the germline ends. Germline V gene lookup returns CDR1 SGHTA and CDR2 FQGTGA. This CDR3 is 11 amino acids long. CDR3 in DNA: TGTGCCAGCAGGGCGGACGGGGAGCTGTTTTTT. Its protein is CASRADGELFF.

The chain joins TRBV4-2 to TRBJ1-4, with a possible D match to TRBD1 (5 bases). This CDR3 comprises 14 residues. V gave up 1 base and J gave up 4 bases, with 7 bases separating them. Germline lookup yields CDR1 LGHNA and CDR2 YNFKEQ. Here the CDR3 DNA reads TGTGCCAGCAGCCAAGGACAGAATAATGAAAAACTGTTTTTT. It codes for CASSQGQNNEKLFF.

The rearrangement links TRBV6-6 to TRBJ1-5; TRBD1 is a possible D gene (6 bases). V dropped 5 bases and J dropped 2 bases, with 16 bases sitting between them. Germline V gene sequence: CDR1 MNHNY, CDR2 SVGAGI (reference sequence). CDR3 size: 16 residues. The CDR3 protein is CASSQPTGEGNQPQHF. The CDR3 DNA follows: TGTGCCAGCAGTCAACCGACAGGAGAGGGCAATCAGCCCCAGCATTTT.

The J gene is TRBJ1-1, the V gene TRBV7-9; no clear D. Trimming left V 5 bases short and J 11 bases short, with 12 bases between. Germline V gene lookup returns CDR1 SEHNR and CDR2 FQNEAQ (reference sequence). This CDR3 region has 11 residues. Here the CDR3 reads CASSMGVTAFF. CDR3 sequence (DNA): TGTGCCAGCAGCATGGGAGTTACGGCTTTCTTT.

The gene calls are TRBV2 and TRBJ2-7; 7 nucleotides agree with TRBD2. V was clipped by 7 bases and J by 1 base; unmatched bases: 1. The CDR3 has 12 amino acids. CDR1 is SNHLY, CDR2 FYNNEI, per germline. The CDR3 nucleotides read TGTGCCAGCACCGGGGGGTCCTACGAGCAGTACTTC. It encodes CASTGGSYEQYF.

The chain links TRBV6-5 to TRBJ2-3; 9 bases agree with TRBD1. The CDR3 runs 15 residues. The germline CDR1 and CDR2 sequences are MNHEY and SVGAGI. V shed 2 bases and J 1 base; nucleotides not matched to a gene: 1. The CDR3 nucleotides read TGTGCCAGCAGTTACGGGGACAGGGGCACAGATACGCAGTATTTT. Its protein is CASSYGDRGTDTQYF.

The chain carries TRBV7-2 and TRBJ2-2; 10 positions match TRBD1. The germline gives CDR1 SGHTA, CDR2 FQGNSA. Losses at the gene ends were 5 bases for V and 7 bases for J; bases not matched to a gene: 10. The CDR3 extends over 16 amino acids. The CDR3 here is CASSPPGTGVGGELFF. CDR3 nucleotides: TGTGCCAGCAGCCCCCCCGGGACAGGGGTGGGCGGGGAGCTGTTTTTT.

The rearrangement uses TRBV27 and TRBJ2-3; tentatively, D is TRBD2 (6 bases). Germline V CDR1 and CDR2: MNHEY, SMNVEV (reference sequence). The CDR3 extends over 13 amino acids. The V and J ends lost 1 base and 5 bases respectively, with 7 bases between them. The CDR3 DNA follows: TGTGCCAGCAGTTTATGGGGGGAAGATACGCAGTATTTT. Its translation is CASSLWGEDTQYF.